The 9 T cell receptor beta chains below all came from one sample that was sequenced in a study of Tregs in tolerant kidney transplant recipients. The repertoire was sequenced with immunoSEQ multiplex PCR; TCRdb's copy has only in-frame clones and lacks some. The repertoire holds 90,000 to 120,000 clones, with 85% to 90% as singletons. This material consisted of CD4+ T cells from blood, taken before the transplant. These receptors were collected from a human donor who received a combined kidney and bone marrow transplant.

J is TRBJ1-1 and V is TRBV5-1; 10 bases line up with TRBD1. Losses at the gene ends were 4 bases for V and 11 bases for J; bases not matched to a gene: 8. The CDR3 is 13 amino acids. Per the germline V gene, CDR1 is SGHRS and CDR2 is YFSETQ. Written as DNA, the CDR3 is TGCGCCAGCAGCGCGGGGGACAGGGGATCGGCTTTCTTT. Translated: CASSAGDRGSAFF.

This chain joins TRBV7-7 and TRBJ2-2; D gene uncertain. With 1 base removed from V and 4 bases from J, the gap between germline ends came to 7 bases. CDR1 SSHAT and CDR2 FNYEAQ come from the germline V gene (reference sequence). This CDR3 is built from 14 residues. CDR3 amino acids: CASSLEASTGELFF. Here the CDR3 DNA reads TGTGCCAGCAGCTTAGAAGCGTCCACCGGGGAGCTGTTTTTT.

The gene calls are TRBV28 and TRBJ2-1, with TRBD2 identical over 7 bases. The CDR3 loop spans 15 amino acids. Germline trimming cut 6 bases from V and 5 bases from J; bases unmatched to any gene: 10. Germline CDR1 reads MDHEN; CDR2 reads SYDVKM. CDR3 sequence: CASSQTSPYNNEQFF. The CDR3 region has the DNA TGTGCCAGCAGCCAGACTAGCCCCTATAACAATGAGCAGTTCTTC.

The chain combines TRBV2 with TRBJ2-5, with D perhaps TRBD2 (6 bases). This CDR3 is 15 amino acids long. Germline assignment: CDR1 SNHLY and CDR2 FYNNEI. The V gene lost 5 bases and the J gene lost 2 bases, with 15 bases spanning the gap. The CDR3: CASSIPGLLQETQYF. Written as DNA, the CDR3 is TGTGCCAGCAGTATTCCGGGACTCCTGCAAGAGACCCAGTACTTC.

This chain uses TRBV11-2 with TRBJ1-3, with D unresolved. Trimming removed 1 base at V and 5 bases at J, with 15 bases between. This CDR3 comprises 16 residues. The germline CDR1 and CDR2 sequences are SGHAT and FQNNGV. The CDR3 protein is CASSLGGGPPRNTIYF. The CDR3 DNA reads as TGTGCCAGCAGCTTAGGTGGAGGTCCCCCTCGAAACACCATATATTTT. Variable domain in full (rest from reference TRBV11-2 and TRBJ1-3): EAGVAQSPRYKIIEKRQSVAFWCNPISGHATLYWYQQILGQGPKLLIQFQNNGVVDDSQLPKDRFSAERLKGVDSTLKIQPAKLEDSAVYLCASSLGGGPPRNTIYFGEGSWLTVV.

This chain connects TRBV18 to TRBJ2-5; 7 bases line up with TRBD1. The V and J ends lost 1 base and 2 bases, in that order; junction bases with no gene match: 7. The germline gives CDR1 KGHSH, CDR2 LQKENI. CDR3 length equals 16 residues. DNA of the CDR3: TGTGCCAGCTCACCACTGATCTCACAGGGGCAAGAGACCCAGTACTTC. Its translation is CASSPLISQGQETQYF.

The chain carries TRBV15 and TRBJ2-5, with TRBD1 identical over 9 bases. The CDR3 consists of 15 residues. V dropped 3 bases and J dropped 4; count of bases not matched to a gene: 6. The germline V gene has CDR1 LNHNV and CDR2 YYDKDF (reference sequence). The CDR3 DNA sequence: TGTGCCACCAGCAGGGACAGGGGCCCCTTAGAGACCCAGTACTTC. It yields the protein CATSRDRGPLETQYF.

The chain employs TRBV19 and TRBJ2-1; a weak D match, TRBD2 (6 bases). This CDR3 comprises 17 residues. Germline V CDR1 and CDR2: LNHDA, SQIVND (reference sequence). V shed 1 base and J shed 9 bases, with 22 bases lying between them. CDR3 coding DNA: TGTGCCAGTAGTATAGGGTTGGCTAGCGTACGGGAACGTGAGCAGTTCTTC. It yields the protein CASSIGLASVREREQFF.

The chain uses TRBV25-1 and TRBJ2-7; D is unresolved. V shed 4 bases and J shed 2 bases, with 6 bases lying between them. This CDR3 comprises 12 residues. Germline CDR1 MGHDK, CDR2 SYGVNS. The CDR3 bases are TGTGCCAGCAGTGGACTCGCCTACGAGCAGTACTTC. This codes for CASSGLAYEQYF.